The rows below give T cell receptor beta chains drawn from one sample of a study of early T cells in non-severe SARS-CoV-2 infection. Each CDR3 protein is one row after TCRdb ran MiXCR on the 5' RACE reads. The sample shows tens of thousands of distinct CDR3 sequences, roughly 7.7% of them seen only once. Sequencing was done on a sample of whole blood. These receptors originate from an adult who was a healthcare worker with PCR-confirmed SARS-CoV-2 infection or an uninfected control (not recorded which). Both conserved end residues are part of each CDR3. Each record gives: D gene, V gene, J gene, clone size, CDR3 protein, CDR3 DNA. The D gene is left open where the match is weak. Part of the rows lack a size; the others show once, few, many or a class for expanded clones.

D: TRBD1; V: TRBV7-9; J: TRBJ1-3; size: NA; CDR3: CASSSKGQGRENTIYF; DNA: TGTGCCAGCAGCTCCAAGGGACAGGGGCGCGAAAACACCATATATTTT
D: NA; V: TRBV20-1; J: TRBJ1-6; size: many; CDR3: CSAKTTTNSPLHF; DNA: TGCAGTGCTAAGACCACCACCAATTCACCCCTCCACTTT
D: NA; V: TRBV12-1; J: TRBJ1-1; size: many; CDR3: CASSFLLDMTNTEAFF; DNA: TGTGCCAGCAGCTTTCTTCTTGACATGACGAACACTGAAGCTTTCTTT
D: NA; V: TRBV7-3; J: TRBJ2-2; size: NA; CDR3: CASSFTTGGELFF; DNA: TGTGCCAGCAGCTTTACCACGGGCGGGGAGCTGTTTTTT
D: NA; V: TRBV19; J: TRBJ2-1; size: NA; CDR3: CASSNPGGYNEQFF; DNA: TGTGCCAGTAGTAACCCCGGGGGCTACAATGAGCAGTTCTTC
D: TRBD1; V: TRBV6-2/TRBV6-3; J: TRBJ2-7; size: many; CDR3: CATGSKLTGHGEQYF; DNA: TGTGCCACCGGCTCGAAACTGACAGGGCATGGAGAGCAGTACTTC
D: TRBD2; V: TRBV7-2; J: TRBJ2-5; size: few; CDR3: CASSFSGGAETQYF; DNA: TGTGCCAGCAGCTTCAGCGGGGGGGCAGAGACCCAGTACTTC
D: TRBD2; V: TRBV7-6; J: TRBJ2-7; size: many; CDR3: CASSLMTSGRFEQYF; DNA: TGTGCCAGCAGCTTAATGACTAGCGGAAGATTCGAGCAGTACTTC
D: TRBD1; V: TRBV10-3; J: TRBJ2-5; size: NA; CDR3: CAISQGQGSETQYF; DNA: TGTGCCATCAGCCAGGGACAGGGATCAGAGACCCAGTACTTC
D: NA; V: TRBV6-5; J: TRBJ1-4; size: NA; CDR3: CASSYSGGVNEKLFF; DNA: TGTGCCAGCAGTTACTCAGGGGGTGTTAATGAAAAACTGTTTTTT
D: NA; V: TRBV20-1; J: TRBJ1-5; size: few; CDR3: CSARDPGTYSNQPQHF; DNA: TGCAGTGCTAGAGATCCGGGGACATATAGCAATCAGCCCCAGCATTTT
D: NA; V: TRBV12-3/TRBV12-4; J: TRBJ2-4; size: NA; CDR3: CASSLTGKAKNIQYF; DNA: TGTGCCAGCAGTCTGACCGGGAAGGCCAAAAACATTCAGTACTTC
D: NA; V: TRBV15; J: TRBJ2-2; size: many; CDR3: CATSSEGRTGELFF; DNA: TGTGCCACCAGCAGTGAGGGACGGACCGGGGAGCTGTTTTTT
D: TRBD2; V: TRBV7-6; J: TRBJ2-1; size: many; CDR3: CASRYSSGGEQFF; DNA: TGTGCCAGCAGGTATTCATCGGGAGGTGAGCAGTTCTTC
D: TRBD2; V: TRBV3-1; J: TRBJ2-2; size: NA; CDR3: CASSKRLADTGELFF; DNA: TGTGCCAGCAGCAAACGACTAGCAGATACCGGGGAGCTGTTTTTT
D: TRBD2; V: TRBV24-1; J: TRBJ2-3; size: few; CDR3: CATSDLSSGSGDTQYF; DNA: TGTGCCACCAGTGATTTATCAAGCGGGAGTGGAGATACGCAGTATTTT
D: NA; V: TRBV5-1; J: TRBJ2-1; size: NA; CDR3: CASSSNSATYNEQFF; DNA: TGCGCCAGCAGCTCGAACAGTGCTACCTACAATGAGCAGTTCTTC
D: NA; V: TRBV10-3; J: TRBJ2-4; size: once; CDR3: CAISESSPAASLRNIQYF; DNA: TGTGCCATCAGTGAGTCGTCCCCCGCCGCTTCACTGAGGAACATTCAGTACTTC
D: TRBD2; V: TRBV6-6; J: TRBJ2-5; size: NA; CDR3: CASSPGLAGKETQYF; DNA: TGTGCCAGCAGCCCGGGACTAGCGGGAAAGGAGACCCAGTACTTC
D: NA; V: TRBV7-8; J: TRBJ1-5; size: NA; CDR3: CASSETHTGDQPQHF; DNA: TGTGCCAGCAGCGAGACCCACACCGGAGACCAGCCCCAGCATTTT
D: NA; V: TRBV7-9; J: TRBJ2-3; size: NA; CDR3: CASSPPGPELATQYF; DNA: TGTGCCAGCAGCCCCCCGGGGCCCGAGCTGGCTACGCAGTATTTT
D: NA; V: TRBV12-3/TRBV12-4; J: TRBJ1-2; size: NA; CDR3: CASSRDTGGYTF; DNA: TGTGCCAGCAGCCGGGACACCGGAGGCTACACCTTC
D: NA; V: TRBV20-1; J: TRBJ2-5; size: NA; CDR3: CSARDEPRTQYF; DNA: TGCAGTGCTAGAGATGAACCCCGGACCCAGTACTTC
D: NA; V: TRBV9; J: TRBJ2-3; size: few; CDR3: CASSVAAVTGTADTQYF; DNA: TGTGCCAGCAGCGTAGCAGCGGTTACCGGGACCGCAGATACGCAGTATTTT
D: TRBD2; V: TRBV9; J: TRBJ2-1; size: many; CDR3: CASSVVPSGRLDEQFF; DNA: TGTGCCAGCAGCGTAGTTCCTAGCGGGAGGTTGGATGAGCAGTTCTTC
D: NA; V: TRBV7-9; J: TRBJ2-2; size: few; CDR3: CASSARGTGELFF; DNA: TGTGCCAGCAGCGCCCGCGGGACCGGGGAGCTGTTTTTT
D: NA; V: TRBV20-1; J: TRBJ1-3; size: many; CDR3: CSASIRRMSSGNTIYF; DNA: TGCAGTGCTAGTATAAGACGCATGAGCTCTGGAAACACCATATATTTT
D: NA; V: TRBV30; J: TRBJ1-1; size: many; CDR3: CAWSVLTTRAEAFF; DNA: TGTGCCTGGAGTGTACTGACAACCAGGGCTGAAGCTTTCTTT
D: TRBD1; V: TRBV5-1; J: TRBJ2-1; size: NA; CDR3: CASSPVRPGQGNEQFF; DNA: TGCGCCAGCAGCCCCGTACGTCCGGGACAGGGCAATGAGCAGTTCTTC
D: TRBD1; V: TRBV12-3/TRBV12-4; J: TRBJ2-5; size: few; CDR3: CASSPQQGATETQYF; DNA: TGTGCCAGCAGTCCTCAACAGGGGGCTACTGAGACCCAGTACTTC
D: TRBD2; V: TRBV12-3/TRBV12-4; J: TRBJ2-7; size: NA; CDR3: CASRGASGSSYEQYF; DNA: TGTGCCAGCAGGGGGGCTAGCGGGAGCTCCTACGAGCAGTACTTC
D: NA; V: TRBV6-2/TRBV6-3; J: TRBJ2-2; size: many; CDR3: CASSLGETGELFF; DNA: TGTGCCAGCAGCCTAGGGGAGACCGGGGAGCTGTTTTTT
D: NA; V: TRBV5-5; J: TRBJ2-7; size: NA; CDR3: CASSLGGYYEQYF; DNA: TGTGCCAGCAGCTTGGGAGGGTACTACGAGCAGTACTTC
D: NA; V: TRBV7-2; J: TRBJ2-3; size: NA; CDR3: CASSFADGTQYF; DNA: TGTGCCAGCAGCTTTGCGGATGGTACGCAGTATTTT
D: NA; V: TRBV7-6; J: TRBJ2-3; size: many; CDR3: CASSPPGELDTQYF; DNA: TGTGCCAGCAGCCCACCCGGAGAGTTAGATACGCAGTATTTT
D: TRBD2; V: TRBV10-2; J: TRBJ2-3; size: few; CDR3: CASRHSGLASTDTQYF; DNA: TGCGCCAGCAGGCACTCGGGACTAGCGAGCACAGATACGCAGTATTTT
D: NA; V: TRBV11-2; J: TRBJ2-5; size: few; CDR3: CASSLDSGLETQYF; DNA: TGTGCCAGCAGCTTAGATTCAGGGCTGGAGACCCAGTACTTC
D: TRBD2; V: TRBV11-2; J: TRBJ2-3; size: NA; CDR3: CASSMTSGYTDTQYF; DNA: TGTGCCAGCAGTATGACTAGCGGATACACAGATACGCAGTATTTT
D: NA; V: TRBV7-7; J: TRBJ1-4; size: few; CDR3: CASSPGPNEKLFF; DNA: TGTGCCAGCAGCCCGGGTCCTAATGAAAAACTGTTTTTT